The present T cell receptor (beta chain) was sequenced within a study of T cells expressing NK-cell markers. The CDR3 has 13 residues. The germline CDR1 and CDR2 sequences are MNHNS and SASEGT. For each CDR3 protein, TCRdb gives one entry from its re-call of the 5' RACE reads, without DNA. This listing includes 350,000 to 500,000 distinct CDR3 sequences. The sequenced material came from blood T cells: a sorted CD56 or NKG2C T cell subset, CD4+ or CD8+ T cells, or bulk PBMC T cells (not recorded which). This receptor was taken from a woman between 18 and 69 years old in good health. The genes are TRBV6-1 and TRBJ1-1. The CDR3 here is CASSRYPNTEAFF.